In this sample, the clone carrying this T cell receptor (beta chain) turned up once. Its antigen is unidentified. This sample was taken from a study of T cell clones after liver transplantation. Background on the study: Apart from a few HCV-positive recipients, transplants were for non-autoimmune, non-viral reasons. Until 12-24 months post-transplant, subjects got standard immunosuppression and no induction. Study-level findings and limits: In most of the 8 subjects, circulating graft-donor-reactive CD4 TCRbeta sequences fell significantly after transplant.

Method: immunoSEQ multiplex PCR; TCRdb's copy keeps in-frame clones and lacks some. The data show approximately 51,000 clones, roughly 70% seen once. Deletions cut 5 bases from V and 3 bases from J, with 12 bases between. The CDR3 is 14 amino acids. Germline V lookup: CDR1 MGHDK, CDR2 SYGVNS. The sample consisted of CD4+ T cells from blood, taken roughly 55 months after liver transplant. The receptor's source is a human patient who received a liver transplant. Some T cells may have come from the graft donor. The chain recombines TRBV25-1 with TRBJ2-3; D not resolved. The CDR3 coding sequence is TGTGCCAGCAGTCCCACTTCGGGTACAGATACGCAGTATTTT. Translation: CASSPTSGTDTQYF.